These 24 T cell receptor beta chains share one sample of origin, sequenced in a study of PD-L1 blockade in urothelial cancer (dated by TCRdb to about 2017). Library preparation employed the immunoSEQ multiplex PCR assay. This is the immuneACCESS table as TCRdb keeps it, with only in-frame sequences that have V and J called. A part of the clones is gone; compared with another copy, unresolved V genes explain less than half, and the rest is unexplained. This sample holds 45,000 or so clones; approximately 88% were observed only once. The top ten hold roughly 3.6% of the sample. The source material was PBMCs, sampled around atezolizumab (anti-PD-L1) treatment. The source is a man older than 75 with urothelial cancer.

CDR3 loop: CASTLPTGVSYEQYF. Written as DNA, the CDR3 is TGTGCCAGCACCCTCCCCACAGGGGTCTCCTACGAGCAGTACTTC. V is TRBV6-1 and J is TRBJ2-7; 7 bases are a match to TRBD1. Germline V gives CDR1 MNHNS, CDR2 SASEGT. Losses at the gene ends were 7 bases for V and 0 bases for J; bases not matched to a gene: 9. The CDR3 runs to 15 residues.

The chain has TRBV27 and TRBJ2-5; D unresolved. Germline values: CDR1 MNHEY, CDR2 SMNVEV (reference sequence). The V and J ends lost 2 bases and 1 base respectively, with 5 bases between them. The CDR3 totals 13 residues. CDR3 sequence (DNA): TGTGCCAGCAGTTTAAACACCCAAGAGACCCAGTACTTC. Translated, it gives CASSLNTQETQYF.

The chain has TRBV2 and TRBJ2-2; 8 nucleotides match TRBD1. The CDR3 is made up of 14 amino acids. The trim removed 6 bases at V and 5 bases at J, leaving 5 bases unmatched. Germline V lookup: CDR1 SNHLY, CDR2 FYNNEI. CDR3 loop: CASRSDRATGELFF. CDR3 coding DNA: TGTGCCAGCAGGTCGGACAGGGCAACCGGGGAGCTGTTTTTT.

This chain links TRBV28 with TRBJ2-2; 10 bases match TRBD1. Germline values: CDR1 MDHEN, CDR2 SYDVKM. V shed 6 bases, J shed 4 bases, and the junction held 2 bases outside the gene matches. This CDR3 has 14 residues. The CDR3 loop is CASRGDRGTGELFF. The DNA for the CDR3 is TGTGCCAGCAGGGGGGACAGGGGCACCGGGGAGCTGTTTTTT.

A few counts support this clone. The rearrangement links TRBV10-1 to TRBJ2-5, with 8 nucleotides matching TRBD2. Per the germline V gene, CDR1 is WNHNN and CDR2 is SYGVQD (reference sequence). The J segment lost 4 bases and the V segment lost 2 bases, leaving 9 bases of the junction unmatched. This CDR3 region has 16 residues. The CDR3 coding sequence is TGCGCCAGCAGTGAGAATAGCGGGAAGGGGGGAGAGACCCAGTACTTC. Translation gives CASSENSGKGGETQYF.

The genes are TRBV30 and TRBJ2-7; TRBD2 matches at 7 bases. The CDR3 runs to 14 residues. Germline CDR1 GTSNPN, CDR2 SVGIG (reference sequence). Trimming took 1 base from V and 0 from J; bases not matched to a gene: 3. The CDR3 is CAWSDGGSSYEQYF. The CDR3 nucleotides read TGTGCCTGGAGTGATGGCGGGAGCTCCTACGAGCAGTACTTC.

The CDR3 DNA reads TGTGCCAGCAGCTTCGGACAATCGAACACCGGGGAGCTGTTTTTT. This translates into CASSFGQSNTGELFF. The chain recombines TRBV7-9 with TRBJ2-2; D is possibly TRBD1 (5 bases). Germline CDR1 reads SEHNR; CDR2 reads FQNEAQ (reference sequence). Trimming pared 3 bases from V and 0 bases from J, leaving 8 bases between. This CDR3 contains 15 residues.

The CDR3 spells CASSLNPGLAGVEQFF. The CDR3 coding sequence is TGTGCCAGCAGCTTAAACCCGGGACTAGCGGGAGTTGAGCAGTTCTTC. This chain connects TRBV7-2 to TRBJ2-1, with 14 bases matching TRBD2. With V trimmed by 2 bases and J by 9 bases, 6 bases remained unmatched. CDR3 length: 16 residues. Germline V gene sequence: CDR1 SGHTA, CDR2 FQGNSA.

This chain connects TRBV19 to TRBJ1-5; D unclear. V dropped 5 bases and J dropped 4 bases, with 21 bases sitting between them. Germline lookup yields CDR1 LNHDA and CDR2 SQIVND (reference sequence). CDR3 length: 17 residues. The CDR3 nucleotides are TGTGCCAGTAGTCGGGGTTTTCGAGGGAGCGTGAATCAGCCCCAGCATTTT. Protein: CASSRGFRGSVNQPQHF.

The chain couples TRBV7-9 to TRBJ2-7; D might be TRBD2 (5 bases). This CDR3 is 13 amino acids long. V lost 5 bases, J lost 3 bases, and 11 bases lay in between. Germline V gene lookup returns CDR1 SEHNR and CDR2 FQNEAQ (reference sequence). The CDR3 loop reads CASSPGEGYEQYF. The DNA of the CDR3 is TGTGCCAGCAGCCCCGGTGAGGGCTACGAGCAGTACTTC.

CDR3 protein: CASGPGLAGVRNEQFF. The CDR3 DNA is TGTGCTAGTGGCCCCGGACTAGCGGGAGTTCGGAATGAGCAGTTCTTC. The chain recombines TRBV12-5 with TRBJ2-1, with 13 nucleotides matching TRBD2. The germline V gene has CDR1 LGHNT and CDR2 FRNRAP. The J segment lost 7 bases and the V segment lost 6 bases, leaving 9 bases of the junction unmatched. The CDR3 has 16 residues.

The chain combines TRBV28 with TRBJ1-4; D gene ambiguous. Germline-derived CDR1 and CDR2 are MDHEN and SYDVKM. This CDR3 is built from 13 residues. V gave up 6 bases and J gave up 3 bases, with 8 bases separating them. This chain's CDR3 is CASRGQANEKLFF. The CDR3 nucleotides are TGTGCCAGCAGGGGCCAGGCTAATGAAAAACTGTTTTTT.

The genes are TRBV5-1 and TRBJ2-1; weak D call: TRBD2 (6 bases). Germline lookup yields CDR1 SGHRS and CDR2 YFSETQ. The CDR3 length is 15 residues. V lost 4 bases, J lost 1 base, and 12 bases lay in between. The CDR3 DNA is TGCGCCAGCAGCCCCGGGACTCCTTCCTACAATGAGCAGTTCTTC. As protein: CASSPGTPSYNEQFF.

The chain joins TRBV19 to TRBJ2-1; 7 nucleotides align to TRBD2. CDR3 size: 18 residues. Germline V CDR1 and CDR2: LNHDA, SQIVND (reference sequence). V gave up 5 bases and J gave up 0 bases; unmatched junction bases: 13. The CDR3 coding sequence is TGTGCCAGTAGTCCCCGACCGGCCGGCGGGAGCTCCTACAATGAGCAGTTCTTC. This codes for CASSPRPAGGSSYNEQFF.

CDR3 sequence: CAISDPTEPGLAGNNEQFF. The CDR3 bases are TGTGCCATCAGTGACCCCACAGAACCGGGACTAGCGGGGAACAATGAGCAGTTCTTC. This chain joins TRBV10-3 and TRBJ2-1; TRBD2 agrees at 13 bases. This CDR3 comprises 19 residues. Trimming cost V 3 bases and J 5 bases; bases outside gene matches: 13. Germline V gives CDR1 ENHRY, CDR2 SYGVKD.

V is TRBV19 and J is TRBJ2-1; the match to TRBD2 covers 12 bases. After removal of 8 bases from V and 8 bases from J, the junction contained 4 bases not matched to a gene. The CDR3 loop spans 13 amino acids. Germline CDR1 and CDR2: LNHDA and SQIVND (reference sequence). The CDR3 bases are TGTGCCAGTCGGCTAGCGGGAGGGGATGAGCAGTTCTTC. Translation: CASRLAGGDEQFF.

The CDR3, as DNA: TGTGCCAGCAGCTTAGCGCTCTCTAGCGGGGCTTCCTACAATGAGCAGTTCTTC. It specifies CASSLALSSGASYNEQFF. V usage is TRBV11-2 and J usage is TRBJ2-1; 9 positions agree with TRBD2. The germline V gene encodes CDR1 SGHAT and CDR2 FQNNGV. V lost 1 base, J lost 1 base, and 8 bases stayed unmatched. The CDR3 length is 18 residues.

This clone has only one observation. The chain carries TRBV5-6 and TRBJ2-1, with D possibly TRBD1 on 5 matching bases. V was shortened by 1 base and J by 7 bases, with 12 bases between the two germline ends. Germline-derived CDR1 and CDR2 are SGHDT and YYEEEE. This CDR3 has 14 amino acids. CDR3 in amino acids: CASSLRRVENEQFF. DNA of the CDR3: TGTGCCAGCAGCTTGCGCAGGGTTGAAAATGAGCAGTTCTTC.

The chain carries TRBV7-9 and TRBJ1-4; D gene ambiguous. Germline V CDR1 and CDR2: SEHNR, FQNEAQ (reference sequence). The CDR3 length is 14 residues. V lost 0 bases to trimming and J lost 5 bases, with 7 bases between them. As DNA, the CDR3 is TGTGCCAGCAGCTTAGCAGGAGGAAATGAAAAACTGTTTTTT. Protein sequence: CASSLAGGNEKLFF.

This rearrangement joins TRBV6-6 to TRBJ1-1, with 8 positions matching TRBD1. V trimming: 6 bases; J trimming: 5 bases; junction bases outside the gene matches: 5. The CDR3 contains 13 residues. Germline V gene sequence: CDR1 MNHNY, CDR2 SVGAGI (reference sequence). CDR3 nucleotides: TGTGCCAGCAGGACAGGGGATAGGACTGAAGCTTTCTTT. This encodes CASRTGDRTEAFF.

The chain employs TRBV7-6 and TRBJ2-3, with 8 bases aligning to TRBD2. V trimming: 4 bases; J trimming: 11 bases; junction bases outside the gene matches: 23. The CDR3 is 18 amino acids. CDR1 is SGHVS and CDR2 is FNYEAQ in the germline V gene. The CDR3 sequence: CASSSTPSGRPLEGRQYF. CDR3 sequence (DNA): TGTGCCAGCAGCTCGACCCCTAGCGGGCGGCCCCTGGAGGGTAGGCAGTATTTT.

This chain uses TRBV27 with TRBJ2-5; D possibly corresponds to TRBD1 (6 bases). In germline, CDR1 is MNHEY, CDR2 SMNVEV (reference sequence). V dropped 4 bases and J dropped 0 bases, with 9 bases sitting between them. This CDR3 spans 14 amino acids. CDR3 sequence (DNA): TGTGCCAGCAGTTCCCGGACAGACCAAGAGACCCAGTACTTC. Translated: CASSSRTDQETQYF.

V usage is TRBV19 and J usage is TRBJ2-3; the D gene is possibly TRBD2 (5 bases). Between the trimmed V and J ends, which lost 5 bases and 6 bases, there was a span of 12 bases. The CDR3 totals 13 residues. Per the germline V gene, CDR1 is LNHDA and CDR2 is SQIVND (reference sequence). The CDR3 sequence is CASSPTREDTQYF. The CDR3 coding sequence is TGTGCCAGTAGTCCCACTAGGGAGGATACGCAGTATTTT.

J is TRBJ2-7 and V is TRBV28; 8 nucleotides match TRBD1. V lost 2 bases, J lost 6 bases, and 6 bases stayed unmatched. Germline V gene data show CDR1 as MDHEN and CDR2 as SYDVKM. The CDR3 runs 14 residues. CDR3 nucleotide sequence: TGTGCCAGCAGTTTACAGGGGGCTTCGGCCGAGCAGTACTTC. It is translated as CASSLQGASAEQYF.